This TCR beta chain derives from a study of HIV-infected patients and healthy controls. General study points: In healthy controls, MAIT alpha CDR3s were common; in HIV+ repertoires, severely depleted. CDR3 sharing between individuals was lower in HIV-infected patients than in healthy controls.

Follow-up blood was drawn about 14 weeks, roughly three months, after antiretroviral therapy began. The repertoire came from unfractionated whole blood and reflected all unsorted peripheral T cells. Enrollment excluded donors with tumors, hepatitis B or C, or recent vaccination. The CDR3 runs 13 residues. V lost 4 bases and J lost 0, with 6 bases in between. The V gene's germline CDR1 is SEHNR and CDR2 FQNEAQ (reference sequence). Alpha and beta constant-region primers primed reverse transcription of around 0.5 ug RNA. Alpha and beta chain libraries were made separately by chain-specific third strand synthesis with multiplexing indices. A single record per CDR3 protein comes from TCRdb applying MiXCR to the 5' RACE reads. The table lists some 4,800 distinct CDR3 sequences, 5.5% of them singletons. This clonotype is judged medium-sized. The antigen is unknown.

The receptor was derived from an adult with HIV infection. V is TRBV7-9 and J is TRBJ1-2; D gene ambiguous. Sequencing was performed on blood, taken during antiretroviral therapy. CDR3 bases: TGTGCCAGCAGCTCGAGAGCTAACTATGGCTACACCTTC. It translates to CASSSRANYGYTF.